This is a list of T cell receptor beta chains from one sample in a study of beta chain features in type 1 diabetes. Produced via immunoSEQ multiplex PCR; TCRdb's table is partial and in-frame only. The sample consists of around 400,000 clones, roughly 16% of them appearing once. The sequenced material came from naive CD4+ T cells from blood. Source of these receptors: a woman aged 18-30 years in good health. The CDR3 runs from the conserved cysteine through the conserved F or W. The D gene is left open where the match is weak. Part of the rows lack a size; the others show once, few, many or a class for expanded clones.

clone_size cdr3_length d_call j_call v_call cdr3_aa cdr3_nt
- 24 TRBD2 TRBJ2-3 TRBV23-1 CASSRARHPGLAGALCLITDTQYF TGCGCCAGCAGTCGTGCCCGACACCCGGGACTAGCGGGAGCATTGTGTCTAATAACCGATACGCAGTATTTT
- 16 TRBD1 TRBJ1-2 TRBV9 CASSVDRDRGYYGYTF TGTGCCAGCAGCGTAGATCGGGACAGGGGATACTATGGCTACACCTTC
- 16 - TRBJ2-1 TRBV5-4 CATFTLTRTFGGEQFF TGTGCCACCTTCACACTCACAAGGACCTTCGGGGGTGAGCAGTTCTTC
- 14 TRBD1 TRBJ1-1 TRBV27 CASSTPRGQTEAFF TGTGCCAGCAGTACCCCCCGGGGACAGACTGAAGCTTTCTTT
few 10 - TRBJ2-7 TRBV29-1 CSVGGDEQYF TGCAGCGTTGGGGGAGACGAGCAGTACTTC
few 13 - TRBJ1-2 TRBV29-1 CSVERGRLYGYTF TGCAGCGTTGAAAGGGGAAGGCTCTATGGCTACACCTTC
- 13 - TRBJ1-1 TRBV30 CAWIPDLNTEAFF TGTGCCTGGATCCCAGATTTGAACACTGAAGCTTTCTTT
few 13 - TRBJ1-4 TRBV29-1 CSVASGGWEKLFF TGCAGCGTTGCAAGCGGGGGCTGGGAAAAACTGTTTTTT
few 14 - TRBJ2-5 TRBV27 CASSHRTDKETQYF TGTGCCAGCAGTCATAGGACAGATAAAGAGACCCAGTACTTC
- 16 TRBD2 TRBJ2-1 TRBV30 CACPRGTSGMGNEQFF TGTGCCTGCCCGAGGGGGACTAGCGGGATGGGCAATGAGCAGTTCTTC
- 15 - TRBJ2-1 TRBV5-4 CASSLPAGIRDEQFF TGTGCCAGCAGCTTGCCGGCAGGGATACGCGATGAGCAGTTCTTC
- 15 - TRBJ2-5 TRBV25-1 CASSRILGSVETQYF TGTGCCAGCAGCCGAATACTAGGGTCGGTTGAGACCCAGTACTTC
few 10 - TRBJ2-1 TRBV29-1 CSVGVYEQFF TGCAGCGTCGGAGTCTATGAGCAGTTCTTC
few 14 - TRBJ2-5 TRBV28 CASSLGGVRETQYF TGTGCCAGCAGTTTAGGCGGGGTACGCGAGACCCAGTACTTC
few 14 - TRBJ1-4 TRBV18 CASSPTGVNEKLFF TGTGCCAGCTCACCAACGGGGGTCAATGAAAAACTGTTTTTT
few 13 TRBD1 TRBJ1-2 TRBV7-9 CASSLGTGAGYTF TGTGCCAGCAGCTTGGGGACAGGGGCTGGCTACACCTTC
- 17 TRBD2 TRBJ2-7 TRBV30 CAWSGAFAAGVGYEQYF TGTGCCTGGAGTGGCGCTTTTGCAGCGGGAGTTGGATACGAGCAGTACTTC
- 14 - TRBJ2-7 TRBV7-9 CASSPRGGAGEQYF TGTGCCAGCAGCCCCCGAGGGGGGGCCGGCGAGCAGTACTTC
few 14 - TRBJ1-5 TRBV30 CAWSARDTQRSQHF TGTGCCTGGAGCGCCCGGGATACTCAACGGTCCCAGCATTTT
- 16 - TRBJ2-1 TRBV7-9 CASSFGQRRYSDEQFF TGTGCCAGCAGCTTCGGGCAGCGGCGGTATAGTGATGAGCAGTTCTTC
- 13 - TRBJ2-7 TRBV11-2 CASSFVFIEEQYF TGTGCCAGCAGCTTTGTGTTCATTGAGGAGCAGTACTTC
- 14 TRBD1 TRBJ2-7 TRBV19 CASSAGTGSYEQYF TGTGCCAGTAGCGCCGGGACAGGTTCCTACGAGCAGTACTTC
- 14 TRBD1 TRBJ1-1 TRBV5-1 CASSLWDRVTEAFF TGCGCCAGCAGCTTGTGGGACAGGGTTACTGAAGCTTTCTTT
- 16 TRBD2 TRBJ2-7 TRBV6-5 CASSYFRGRAIYEQYF TGTGCCAGCAGTTACTTCCGCGGGAGGGCCATCTACGAGCAGTACTTC
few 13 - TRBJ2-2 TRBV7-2 CASSSSMTGELFF TGTGCCAGCAGCTCATCAATGACCGGGGAGCTGTTTTTT
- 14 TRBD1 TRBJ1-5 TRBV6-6 CASSKRDSYQPQHF TGTGCCAGCAGCAAAAGGGACAGTTATCAGCCCCAGCATTTT
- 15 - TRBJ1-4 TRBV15 CATSRDSTTNEKLFF TGTGCCACCAGCAGAGATTCCACAACTAATGAAAAACTGTTTTTT
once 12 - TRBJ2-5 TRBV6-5 CASSYSAETQYF TGTGCCAGCAGTTACAGTGCGGAGACCCAGTACTTC
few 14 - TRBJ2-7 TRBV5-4 CASSLFGLTLTQYF TGTGCCAGCAGCTTGTTCGGACTTACCTTGACGCAGTACTTC
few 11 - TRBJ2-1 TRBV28 CASSFRRESFF TGTGCCAGCAGTTTTAGAAGGGAGTCGTTCTTC
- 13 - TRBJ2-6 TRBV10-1 CASSKSGANVLTF TGCGCCAGCAGTAAAAGCGGGGCCAACGTCCTGACTTTC
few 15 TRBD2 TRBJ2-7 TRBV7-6 CASSPAHGLAFEQYF TGTGCCAGCAGCCCAGCCCACGGACTAGCCTTCGAGCAGTACTTC
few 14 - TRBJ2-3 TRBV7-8 CASSFRVSTDTQYF TGTGCCAGCAGCTTTCGCGTCAGCACAGATACGCAGTATTTT
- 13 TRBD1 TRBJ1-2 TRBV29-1 CSVTGTGLNGYTF TGCAGCGTTACCGGGACAGGGTTGAATGGCTACACCTTC
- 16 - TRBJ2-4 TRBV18 CASSPIGTLAKNIQYF TGTGCCAGCTCACCCATCGGGACTCTAGCCAAAAACATTCAGTACTTC